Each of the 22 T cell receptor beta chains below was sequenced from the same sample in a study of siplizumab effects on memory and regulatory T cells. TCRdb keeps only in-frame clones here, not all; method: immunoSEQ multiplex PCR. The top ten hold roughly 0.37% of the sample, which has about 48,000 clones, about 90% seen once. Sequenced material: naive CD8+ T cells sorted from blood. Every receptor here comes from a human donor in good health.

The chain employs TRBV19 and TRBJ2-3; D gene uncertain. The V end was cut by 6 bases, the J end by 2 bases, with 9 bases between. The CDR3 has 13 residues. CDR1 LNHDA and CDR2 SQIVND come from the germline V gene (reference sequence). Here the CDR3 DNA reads TGTGCCAGTAGCCTGCAAATCACAGATACGCAGTATTTT. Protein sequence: CASSLQITDTQYF. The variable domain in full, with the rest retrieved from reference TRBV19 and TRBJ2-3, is DGGITQSPKYLFRKEGQNVTLSCEQNLNHDAMYWYRQDPGQGLRLIYYSQIVNDFQKGDIAEGYSVSREKKESFPLTVTSAQKNPTAFYLCASSLQITDTQYFGPGTRLTVL.

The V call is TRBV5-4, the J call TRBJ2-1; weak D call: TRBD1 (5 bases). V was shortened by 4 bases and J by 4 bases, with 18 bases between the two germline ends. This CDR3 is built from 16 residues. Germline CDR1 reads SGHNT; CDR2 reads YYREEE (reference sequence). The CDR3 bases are TGTGCCAGCAGCCCCTTCGACAGTACCATTTACAATGAGCAGTTCTTC. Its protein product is CASSPFDSTIYNEQFF.

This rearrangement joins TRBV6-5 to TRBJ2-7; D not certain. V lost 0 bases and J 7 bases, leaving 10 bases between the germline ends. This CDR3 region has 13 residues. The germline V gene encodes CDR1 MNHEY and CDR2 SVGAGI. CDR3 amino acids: CASSYSQRKEQYF. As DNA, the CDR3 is TGTGCCAGCAGTTACTCTCAACGGAAGGAGCAGTACTTC.

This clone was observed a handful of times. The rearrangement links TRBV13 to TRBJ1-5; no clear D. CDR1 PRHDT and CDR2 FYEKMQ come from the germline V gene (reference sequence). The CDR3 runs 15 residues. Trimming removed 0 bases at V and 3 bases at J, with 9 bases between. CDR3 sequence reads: CASSLGPGNNQPQHF. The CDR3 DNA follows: TGTGCCAGCAGCTTAGGCCCAGGAAACAATCAGCCCCAGCATTTT.

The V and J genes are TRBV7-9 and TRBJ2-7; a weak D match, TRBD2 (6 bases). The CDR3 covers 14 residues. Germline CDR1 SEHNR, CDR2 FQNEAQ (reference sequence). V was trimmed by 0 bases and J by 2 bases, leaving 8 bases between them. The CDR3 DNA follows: TGTGCCAGCAGCTTAGCGCGGACTACCTACGAGCAGTACTTC. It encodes CASSLARTTYEQYF.

CDR3 loop: CASRGAGEKLFF. The CDR3 nucleotides read TGTGCCAGCAGGGGGGCTGGGGAAAAACTGTTTTTT. The genes are TRBV5-4 and TRBJ1-4, with a weak D call TRBD1 (6 bases). This CDR3 region has 12 residues. The germline CDR1 and CDR2 sequences are SGHNT and YYREEE (reference sequence). V lost 5 bases to trimming and J lost 8 bases, with 10 bases between them.

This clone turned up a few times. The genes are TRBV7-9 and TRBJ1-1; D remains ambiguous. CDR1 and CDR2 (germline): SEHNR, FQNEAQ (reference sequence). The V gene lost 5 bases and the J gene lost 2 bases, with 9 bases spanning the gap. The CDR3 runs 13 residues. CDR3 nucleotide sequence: TGTGCCAGCAGCCCCGGTATTAACACTGAAGCTTTCTTT. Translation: CASSPGINTEAFF.

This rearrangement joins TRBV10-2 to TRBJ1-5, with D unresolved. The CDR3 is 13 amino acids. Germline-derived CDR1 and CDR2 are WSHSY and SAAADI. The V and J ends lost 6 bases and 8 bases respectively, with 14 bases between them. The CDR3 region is CASRGGPFEPQHF. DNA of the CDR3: TGCGCCAGCAGGGGAGGTCCGTTTGAGCCCCAGCATTTT.

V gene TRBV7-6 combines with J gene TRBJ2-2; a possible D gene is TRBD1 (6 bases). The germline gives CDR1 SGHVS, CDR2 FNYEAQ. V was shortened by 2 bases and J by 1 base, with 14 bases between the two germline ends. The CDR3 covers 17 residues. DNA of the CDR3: TGTGCCAGCAGCTTATTGGCTGGGGGACAGAACACCGGGGAGCTGTTTTTT. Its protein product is CASSLLAGGQNTGELFF.

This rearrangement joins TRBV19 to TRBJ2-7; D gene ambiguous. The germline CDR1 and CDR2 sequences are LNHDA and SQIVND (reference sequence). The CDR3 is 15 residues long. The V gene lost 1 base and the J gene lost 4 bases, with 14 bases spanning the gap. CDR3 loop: CASSIALGQAYEQYF. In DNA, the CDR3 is TGTGCCAGTAGTATAGCCCTAGGGCAGGCTTACGAGCAGTACTTC. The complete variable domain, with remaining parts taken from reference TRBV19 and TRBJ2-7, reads DGGITQSPKYLFRKEGQNVTLSCEQNLNHDAMYWYRQDPGQGLRLIYYSQIVNDFQKGDIAEGYSVSREKKESFPLTVTSAQKNPTAFYLCASSIALGQAYEQYFGPGTRLTVT.

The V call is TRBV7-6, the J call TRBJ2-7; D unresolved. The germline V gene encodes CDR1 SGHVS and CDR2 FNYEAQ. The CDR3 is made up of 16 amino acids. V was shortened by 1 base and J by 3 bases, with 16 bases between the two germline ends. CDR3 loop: CASSLGASLGLYEQYF. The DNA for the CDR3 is TGTGCCAGCAGCTTAGGCGCCAGCTTGGGCCTCTACGAGCAGTACTTC.

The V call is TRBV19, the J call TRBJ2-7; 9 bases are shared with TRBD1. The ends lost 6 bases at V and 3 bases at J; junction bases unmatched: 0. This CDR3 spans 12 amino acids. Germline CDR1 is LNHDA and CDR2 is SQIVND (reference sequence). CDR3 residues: CASRGQGYEQYF. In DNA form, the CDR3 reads TGTGCCAGTAGGGGACAGGGCTACGAGCAGTACTTC.

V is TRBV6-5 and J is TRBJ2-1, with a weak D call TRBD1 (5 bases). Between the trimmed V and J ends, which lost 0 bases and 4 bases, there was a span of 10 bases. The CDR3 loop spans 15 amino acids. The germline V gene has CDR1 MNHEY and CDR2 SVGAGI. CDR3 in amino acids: CASSYSQGTYNEQFF. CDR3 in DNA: TGTGCCAGCAGTTACTCCCAGGGTACATACAATGAGCAGTTCTTC.

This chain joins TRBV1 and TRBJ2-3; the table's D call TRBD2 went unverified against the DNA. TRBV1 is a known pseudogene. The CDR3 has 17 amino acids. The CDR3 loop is CTSSQVTSGCTTDTQYF. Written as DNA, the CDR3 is TGCACCAGCAGCCAGGTAACTAGCGGGTGCACCACAGATACGCAGTATTTT.

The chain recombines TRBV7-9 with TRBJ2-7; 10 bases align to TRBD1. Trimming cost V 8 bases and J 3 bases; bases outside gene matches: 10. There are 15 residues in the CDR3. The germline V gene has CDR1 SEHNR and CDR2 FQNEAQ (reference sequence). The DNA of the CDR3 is TGTGCCAGCGGGACTCCGGGACAGGGGATCTACGAGCAGTACTTC. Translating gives CASGTPGQGIYEQYF.

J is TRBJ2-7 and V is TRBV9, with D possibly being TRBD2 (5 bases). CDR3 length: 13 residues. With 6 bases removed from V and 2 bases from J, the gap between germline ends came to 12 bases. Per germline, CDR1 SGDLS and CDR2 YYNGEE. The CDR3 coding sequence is TGTGCCAGCAACCCCGAGGGCACCTACGAGCAGTACTTC. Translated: CASNPEGTYEQYF. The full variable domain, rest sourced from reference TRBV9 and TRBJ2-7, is DSGVTQTPKHLITATGQRVTLRCSPRSGDLSVYWYQQSLDQGLQFLIQYYNGEERAKGNILERFSAQQFPDLHSELNLSSLELGDSALYFCASNPEGTYEQYFGPGTRLTVT.

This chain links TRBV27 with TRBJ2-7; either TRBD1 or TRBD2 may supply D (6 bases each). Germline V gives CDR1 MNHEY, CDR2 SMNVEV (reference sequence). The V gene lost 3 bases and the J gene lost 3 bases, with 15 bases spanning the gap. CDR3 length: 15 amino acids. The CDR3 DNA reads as TGTGCCAGCAGTTTCGGGGGCGGGGAGTACTACGAGCAGTACTTC. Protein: CASSFGGGEYYEQYF.

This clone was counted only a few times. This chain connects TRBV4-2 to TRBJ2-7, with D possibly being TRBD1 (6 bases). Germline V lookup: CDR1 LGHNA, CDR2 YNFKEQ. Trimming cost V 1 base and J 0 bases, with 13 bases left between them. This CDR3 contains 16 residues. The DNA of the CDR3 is TGTGCCAGCAGCCAAGCTTGGCGACAGGACTCCTACGAGCAGTACTTC. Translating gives CASSQAWRQDSYEQYF.

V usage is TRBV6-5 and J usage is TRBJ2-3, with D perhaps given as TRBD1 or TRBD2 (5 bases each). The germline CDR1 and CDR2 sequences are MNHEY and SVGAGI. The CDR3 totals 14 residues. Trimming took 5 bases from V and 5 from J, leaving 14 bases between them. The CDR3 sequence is CASSPAGARDTQYF. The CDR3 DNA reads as TGTGCCAGCAGTCCCGCCGGGGCAAGAGATACGCAGTATTTT.

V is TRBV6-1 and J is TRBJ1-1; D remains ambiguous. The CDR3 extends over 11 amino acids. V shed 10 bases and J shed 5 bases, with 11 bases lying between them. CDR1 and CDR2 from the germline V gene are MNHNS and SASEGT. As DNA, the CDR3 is TGTGCCACCGCCCGAGGGACTGAAGCTTTCTTT. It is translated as CATARGTEAFF.

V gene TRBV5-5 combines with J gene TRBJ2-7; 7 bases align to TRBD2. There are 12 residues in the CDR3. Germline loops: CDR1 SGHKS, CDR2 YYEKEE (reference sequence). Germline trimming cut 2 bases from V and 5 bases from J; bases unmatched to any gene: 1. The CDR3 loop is CASSLLANEQYF. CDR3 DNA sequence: TGTGCCAGCAGCTTACTAGCGAACGAGCAGTACTTC.

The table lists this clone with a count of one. CDR3 DNA sequence: TGTGCCAGCAGTCGGGGGCTGACTGAAGCTTTCTTT. As protein: CASSRGLTEAFF. V gene TRBV25-1 combines with J gene TRBJ1-1; TRBD1 is a possible D gene (6 bases). Looked up from germline, CDR1 is MGHDK and CDR2 is SYGVNS. The CDR3 loop spans 12 amino acids. V lost 5 bases to trimming and J lost 5 bases, with 9 bases between them.